These 11 T cell receptor beta chains were sequenced from one sample in a study of blood T cell repertoires in COVID-19. Libraries were prepared by immunoSEQ multiplex PCR; TCRdb keeps only in-frame clonotypes and omits some of them. The profile shows approximately 300,000 clones, over 75% of them singletons. The sample comprised peripheral blood. Receptor source: a man between 45 and 60 years old with active or convalescent COVID-19.

V usage is TRBV27 and J usage is TRBJ2-2, with a weak D call TRBD1 (6 bases). The V and J ends lost 3 bases and 5 bases respectively, with 13 bases between them. Germline V lookup: CDR1 MNHEY, CDR2 SMNVEV (reference sequence). There are 15 residues in the CDR3. The CDR3 loop reads CASSFWGLGTGELFF. Written as DNA, the CDR3 is TGTGCCAGCAGTTTCTGGGGGCTGGGTACCGGGGAGCTGTTTTTT.

The chain recombines TRBV12-3 or TRBV12-4 with TRBJ2-1; 12 positions match TRBD2. The junction had 0 bases not matched to a gene; V was cut back by 8 bases and J by 4 bases. The CDR3 runs to 13 residues. The CDR3 DNA reads TGTGCCAGCCTAGCGGGAGGGTACAATGAGCAGTTCTTC. Translating gives CASLAGGYNEQFF.

The rearrangement joins TRBV6-1 to TRBJ2-3, with TRBD1 matching 7 bases. The CDR3 consists of 15 residues. V trimming: 3 bases; J trimming: 8 bases; junction bases outside the gene matches: 11. From germline, CDR1 is MNHNS and CDR2 SASEGT. The CDR3 nucleotides read TGTGCCAGCAGTGAGGGGGAGCAGGGGGTCGGTACGCAGTATTTT. This sequence encodes CASSEGEQGVGTQYF.

V is TRBV19 and J is TRBJ2-7; 7 nucleotides line up with TRBD2. J gave up 2 bases and V 3 bases, and 7 bases lay outside the gene matches. Germline loops: CDR1 LNHDA, CDR2 SQIVND (reference sequence). The CDR3 is made up of 15 amino acids. CDR3 in amino acids: CASSMVGGSPYEQYF. For the CDR3, the DNA is TGTGCCAGTAGTATGGTGGGAGGGAGCCCCTACGAGCAGTACTTC. Complete variable domain (other parts from reference TRBV19 and TRBJ2-7): DGGITQSPKYLFRKEGQNVTLSCEQNLNHDAMYWYRQDPGQGLRLIYYSQIVNDFQKGDIAEGYSVSREKKESFPLTVTSAQKNPTAFYLCASSMVGGSPYEQYFGPGTRLTVT.

J is TRBJ1-2 and V is TRBV19; D might be TRBD1 (5 bases). The CDR3 totals 13 residues. The ends were cut back, 3 bases at V and 6 bases at J, with 11 bases in the middle. Germline assignment: CDR1 LNHDA and CDR2 SQIVND (reference sequence). CDR3 nucleotide sequence: TGTGCCAGTAGTATTCAGGGCTGGGATGGCTACACCTTC. Protein sequence: CASSIQGWDGYTF. Based on the CDR3 plus reference TRBV19 and TRBJ1-2, the full variable domain is DGGITQSPKYLFRKEGQNVTLSCEQNLNHDAMYWYRQDPGQGLRLIYYSQIVNDFQKGDIAEGYSVSREKKESFPLTVTSAQKNPTAFYLCASSIQGWDGYTFGSGTRLTVV.

For this clone: Different DNA sequences within this sample yield the same CDR3. The gene calls are TRBV5-4 and TRBJ1-2; 7 bases agree with TRBD1. This CDR3 spans 14 amino acids. J gave up 4 bases and V 2 bases, and 5 bases lay outside the gene matches. Germline CDR1 and CDR2: SGHNT and YYREEE (reference sequence). CDR3 sequence reads: CASSLGQGGYGYTF. The CDR3 DNA reads TGTGCCAGCAGCTTAGGGCAGGGGGGCTATGGCTACACCTTC.

The chain uses TRBV7-2 and TRBJ2-3, with TRBD2 matching over 7 bases. The CDR3 is 16 residues long. From germline, CDR1 is SGHTA and CDR2 FQGNSA. Germline trimming cut 0 bases from V and 0 bases from J; bases unmatched to any gene: 3. The CDR3 here is CASSLAQRGSTDTQYF. The CDR3 DNA follows: TGTGCCAGCAGCTTAGCCCAGCGGGGTAGCACAGATACGCAGTATTTT.

The rearrangement joins TRBV30 to TRBJ1-6; D not resolved. Per the germline V gene, CDR1 is GTSNPN and CDR2 is SVGIG (reference sequence). V was trimmed by 4 bases and J by 7 bases, leaving 11 bases between them. The CDR3 is made up of 13 amino acids. The CDR3 DNA is TGTGCCTGGACATCCTCTGGCAATTCACCCCTCCACTTT. This encodes CAWTSSGNSPLHF.

This clone was recorded a few times. The V gene is TRBV7-2, the J gene TRBJ1-2, with a tentative D call TRBD1 (5 bases). Looked up from germline, CDR1 is SGHTA and CDR2 is FQGNSA. V gave up 5 bases and J gave up 7 bases, with 20 bases separating them. The CDR3 is made up of 15 amino acids. CDR3 DNA: TGTGCCAGCAGCGGGCGTTGGCAGGGAAATGGTGGCTACACCTTC. Amino acids: CASSGRWQGNGGYTF.

This chain connects TRBV10-2 to TRBJ2-5; 9 nucleotides line up with TRBD2. Germline assignment: CDR1 WSHSY and CDR2 SAAADI. The length of the CDR3 is 16 residues. V was pared by 6 bases and J by 5 bases, with 13 bases of the junction left unmatched. CDR3 bases: TGCGCCAGCAGGGCAGGAGTGGCGGGAGGGCAGGAGACCCAGTACTTC. Amino acid sequence: CASRAGVAGGQETQYF.

The V and J genes are TRBV2 and TRBJ1-2; D might be TRBD1 (5 bases). In germline, CDR1 is SNHLY, CDR2 FYNNEI. The V and J ends lost 5 bases and 6 bases respectively, with 10 bases between them. This CDR3 contains 12 residues. CDR3 sequence reads: CASSQSGDGYTF. CDR3 nucleotides: TGTGCCAGCAGTCAATCGGGGGATGGCTACACCTTC.